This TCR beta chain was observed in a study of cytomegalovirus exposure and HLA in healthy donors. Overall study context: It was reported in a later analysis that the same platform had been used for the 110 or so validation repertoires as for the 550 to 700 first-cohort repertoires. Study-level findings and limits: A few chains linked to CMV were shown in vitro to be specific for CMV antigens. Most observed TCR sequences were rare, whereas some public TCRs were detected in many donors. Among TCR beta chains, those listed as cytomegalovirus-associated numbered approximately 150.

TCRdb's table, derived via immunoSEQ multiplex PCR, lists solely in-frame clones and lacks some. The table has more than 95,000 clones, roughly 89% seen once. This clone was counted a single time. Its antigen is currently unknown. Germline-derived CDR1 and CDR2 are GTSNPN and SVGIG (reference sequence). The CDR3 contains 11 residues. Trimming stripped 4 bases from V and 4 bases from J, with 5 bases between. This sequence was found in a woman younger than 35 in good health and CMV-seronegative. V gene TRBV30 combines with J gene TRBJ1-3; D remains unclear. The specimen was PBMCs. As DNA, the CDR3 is TGTGCCTGGACAGAAGGAAACACCATATATTTT. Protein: CAWTEGNTIYF.